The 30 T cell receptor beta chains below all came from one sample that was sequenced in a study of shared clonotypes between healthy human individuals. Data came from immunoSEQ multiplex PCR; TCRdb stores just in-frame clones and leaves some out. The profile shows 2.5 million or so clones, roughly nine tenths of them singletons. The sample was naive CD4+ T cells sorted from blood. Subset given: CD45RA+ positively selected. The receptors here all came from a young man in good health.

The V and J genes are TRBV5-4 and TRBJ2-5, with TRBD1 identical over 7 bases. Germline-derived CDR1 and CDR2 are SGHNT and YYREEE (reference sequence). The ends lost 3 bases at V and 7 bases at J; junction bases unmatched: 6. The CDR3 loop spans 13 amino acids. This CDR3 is CASSSTGVGTQYF. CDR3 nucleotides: TGTGCCAGCAGCTCAACAGGGGTGGGGACCCAGTACTTC.

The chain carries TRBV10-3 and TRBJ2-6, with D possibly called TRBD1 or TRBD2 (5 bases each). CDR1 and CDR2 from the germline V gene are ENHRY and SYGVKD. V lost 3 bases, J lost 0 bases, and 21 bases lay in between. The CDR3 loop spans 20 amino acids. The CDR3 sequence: CAISDLEGTGTSSGANVLTF. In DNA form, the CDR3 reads TGTGCCATCAGTGATTTAGAGGGTACAGGAACAAGCTCTGGGGCCAACGTCCTGACTTTC.

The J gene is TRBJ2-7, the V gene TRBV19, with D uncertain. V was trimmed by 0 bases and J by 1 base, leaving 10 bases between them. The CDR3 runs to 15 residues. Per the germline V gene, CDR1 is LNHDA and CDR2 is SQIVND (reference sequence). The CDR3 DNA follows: TGTGCCAGTAGTATAGATGCCGCGCTTTCCTACGAGCAGTACTTC. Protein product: CASSIDAALSYEQYF.

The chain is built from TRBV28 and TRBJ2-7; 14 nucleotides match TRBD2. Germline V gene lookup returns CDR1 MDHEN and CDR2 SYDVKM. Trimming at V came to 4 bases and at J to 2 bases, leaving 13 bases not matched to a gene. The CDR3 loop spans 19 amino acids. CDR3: CASSSGTSGGLGKPYEQYF. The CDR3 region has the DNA TGTGCCAGCAGTTCAGGGACTAGCGGGGGCCTCGGAAAACCCTACGAGCAGTACTTC.

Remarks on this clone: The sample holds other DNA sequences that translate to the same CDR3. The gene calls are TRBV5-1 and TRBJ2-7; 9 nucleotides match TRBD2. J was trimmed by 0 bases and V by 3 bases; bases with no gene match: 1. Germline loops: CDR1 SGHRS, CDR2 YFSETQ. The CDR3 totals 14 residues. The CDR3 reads CASSSTSGSYEQYF. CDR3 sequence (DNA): TGCGCCAGCAGCTCGACTAGCGGCTCCTACGAGCAGTACTTC.

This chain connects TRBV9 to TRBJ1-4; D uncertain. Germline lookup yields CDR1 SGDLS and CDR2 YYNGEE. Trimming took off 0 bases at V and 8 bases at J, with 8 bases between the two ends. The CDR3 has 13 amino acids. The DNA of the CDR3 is TGTGCCAGCAGCGTAGGGGCAGGAGAAAAACTGTTTTTT. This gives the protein CASSVGAGEKLFF.

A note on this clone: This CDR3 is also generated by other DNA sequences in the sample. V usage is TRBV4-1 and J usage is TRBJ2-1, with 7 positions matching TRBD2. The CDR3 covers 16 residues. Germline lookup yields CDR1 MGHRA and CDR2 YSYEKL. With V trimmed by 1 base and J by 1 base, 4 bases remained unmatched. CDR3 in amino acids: CASSQVGGSSYNEQFF. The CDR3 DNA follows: TGCGCCAGCAGCCAAGTCGGCGGGAGTTCCTACAATGAGCAGTTCTTC.

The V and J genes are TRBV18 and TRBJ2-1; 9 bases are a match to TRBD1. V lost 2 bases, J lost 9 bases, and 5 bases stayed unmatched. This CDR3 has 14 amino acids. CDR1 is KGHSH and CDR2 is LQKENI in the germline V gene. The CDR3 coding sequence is TGTGCCAGCTCACCAAGGACAGGGGATGGTGAGCAGTTCTTC. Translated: CASSPRTGDGEQFF. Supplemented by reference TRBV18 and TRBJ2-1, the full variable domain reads NAGVMQNPRHLVRRRGQEARLRCSPMKGHSHVYWYRQLPEEGLKFMVYLQKENIIDESGMPKERFSAEFPKEGPSILRIQQVVRGDSAAYFCASSPRTGDGEQFFGPGTRLTVL.

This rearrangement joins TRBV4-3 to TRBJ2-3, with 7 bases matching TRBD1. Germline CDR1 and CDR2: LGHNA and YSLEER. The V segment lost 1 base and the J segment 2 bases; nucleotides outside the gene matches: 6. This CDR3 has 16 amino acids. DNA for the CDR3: TGCGCCAGCAGCCAAGCGCCAGACAGGGCCACAGATACGCAGTATTTT. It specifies CASSQAPDRATDTQYF.

The CDR3 protein is CASSSLPQVRNIQYF. The CDR3 DNA reads as TGTGCCAGCAGCTCCCTGCCCCAGGTTAGGAACATTCAGTACTTC. The rearrangement joins TRBV7-2 to TRBJ2-4; D not resolved. This CDR3 comprises 15 residues. Trimming cost V 4 bases and J 7 bases, with 17 bases left between them. Germline CDR1 and CDR2: SGHTA and FQGNSA.

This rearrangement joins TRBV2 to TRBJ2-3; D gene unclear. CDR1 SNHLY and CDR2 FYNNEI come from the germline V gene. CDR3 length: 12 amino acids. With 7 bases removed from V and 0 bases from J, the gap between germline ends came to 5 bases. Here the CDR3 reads CASKFSTDTQYF. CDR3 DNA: TGTGCCAGCAAATTTAGCACAGATACGCAGTATTTT.

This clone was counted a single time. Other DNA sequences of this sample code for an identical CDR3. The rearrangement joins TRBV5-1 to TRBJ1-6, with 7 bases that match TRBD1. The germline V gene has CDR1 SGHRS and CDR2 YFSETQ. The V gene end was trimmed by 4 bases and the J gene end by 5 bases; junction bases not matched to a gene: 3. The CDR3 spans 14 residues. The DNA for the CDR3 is TGCGCCAGCAGCCAAGGACAGGATAATTCACCCCTCCACTTT. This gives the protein CASSQGQDNSPLHF.

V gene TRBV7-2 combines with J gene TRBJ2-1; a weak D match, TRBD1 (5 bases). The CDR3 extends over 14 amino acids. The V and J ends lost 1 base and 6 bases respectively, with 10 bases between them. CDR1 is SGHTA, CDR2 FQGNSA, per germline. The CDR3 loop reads CASSLEVGANEQFF. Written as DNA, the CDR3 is TGTGCCAGCAGCTTAGAGGTAGGGGCCAATGAGCAGTTCTTC.

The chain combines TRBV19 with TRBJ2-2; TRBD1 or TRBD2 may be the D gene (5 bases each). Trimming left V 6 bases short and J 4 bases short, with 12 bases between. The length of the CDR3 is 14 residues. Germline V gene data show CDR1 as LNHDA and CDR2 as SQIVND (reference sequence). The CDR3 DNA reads TGTGCCAGTAGGGGACCGGGATTCACCGGGGAGCTGTTTTTT. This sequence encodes CASRGPGFTGELFF.

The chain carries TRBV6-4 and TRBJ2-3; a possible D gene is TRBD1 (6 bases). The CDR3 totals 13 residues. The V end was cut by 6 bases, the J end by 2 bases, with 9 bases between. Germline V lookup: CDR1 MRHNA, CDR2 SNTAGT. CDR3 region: CASRDSFTDTQYF. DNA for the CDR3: TGTGCCAGCAGGGACAGTTTCACAGATACGCAGTATTTT.

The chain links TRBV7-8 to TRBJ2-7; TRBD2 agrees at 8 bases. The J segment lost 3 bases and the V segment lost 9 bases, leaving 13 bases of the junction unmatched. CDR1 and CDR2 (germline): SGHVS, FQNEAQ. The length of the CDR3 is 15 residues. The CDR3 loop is CARVLLAANFYEQYF. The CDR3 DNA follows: TGTGCCAGGGTGTTACTAGCGGCTAACTTCTACGAGCAGTACTTC.

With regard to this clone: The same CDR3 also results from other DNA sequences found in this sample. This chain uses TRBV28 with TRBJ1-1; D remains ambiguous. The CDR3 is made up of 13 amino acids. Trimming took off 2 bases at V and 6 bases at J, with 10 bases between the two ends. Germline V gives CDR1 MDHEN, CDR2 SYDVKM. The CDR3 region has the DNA TGTGCCAGCAGTTTAGGGAGTCGGGCTGAAGCTTTCTTT. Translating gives CASSLGSRAEAFF.

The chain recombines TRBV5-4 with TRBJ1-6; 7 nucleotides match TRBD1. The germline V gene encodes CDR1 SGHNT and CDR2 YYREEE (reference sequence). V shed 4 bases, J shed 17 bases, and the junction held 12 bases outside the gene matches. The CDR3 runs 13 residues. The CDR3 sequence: CASSPRPGGTVHF. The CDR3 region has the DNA TGTGCCAGCAGCCCTCGTCCGGGTGGGACAGTCCACTTT.

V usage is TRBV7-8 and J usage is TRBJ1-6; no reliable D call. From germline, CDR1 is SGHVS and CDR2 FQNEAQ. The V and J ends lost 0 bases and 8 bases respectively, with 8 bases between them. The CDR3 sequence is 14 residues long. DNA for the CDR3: TGTGCCAGCAGCTTAGCGGGGTTAGATTCACCCCTCCACTTT. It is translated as CASSLAGLDSPLHF.

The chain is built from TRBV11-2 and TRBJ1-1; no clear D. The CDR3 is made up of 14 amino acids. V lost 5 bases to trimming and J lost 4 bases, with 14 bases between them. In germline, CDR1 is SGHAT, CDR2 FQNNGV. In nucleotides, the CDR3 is TGTGCCAGCAGCGGAAACCTAGCTTCCACTGAAGCTTTCTTT. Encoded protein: CASSGNLASTEAFF. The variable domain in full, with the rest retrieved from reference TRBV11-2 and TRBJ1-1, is EAGVAQSPRYKIIEKRQSVAFWCNPISGHATLYWYQQILGQGPKLLIQFQNNGVVDDSQLPKDRFSAERLKGVDSTLKIQPAKLEDSAVYLCASSGNLASTEAFFGQGTRLTVV.

CDR3 sequence reads: CASSLGPAAGHYGYTF. DNA for the CDR3: TGTGCCAGCAGCTTAGGGCCCGCGGCGGGGCACTATGGCTACACCTTC. The chain combines TRBV7-2 with TRBJ1-2; possible D gene TRBD1, 5 bases. The CDR3 contains 16 residues. In germline, CDR1 is SGHTA, CDR2 FQGNSA. The ends were cut back, 1 base at V and 3 bases at J, with 15 bases in the middle.

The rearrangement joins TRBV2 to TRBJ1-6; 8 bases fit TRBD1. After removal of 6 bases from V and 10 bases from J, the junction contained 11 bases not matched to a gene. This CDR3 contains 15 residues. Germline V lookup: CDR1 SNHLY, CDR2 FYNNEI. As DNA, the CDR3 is TGTGCCAGCAGCGAGAGAACAGGGGGTGGGTCACCCCTCCACTTT. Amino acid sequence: CASSERTGGGSPLHF.

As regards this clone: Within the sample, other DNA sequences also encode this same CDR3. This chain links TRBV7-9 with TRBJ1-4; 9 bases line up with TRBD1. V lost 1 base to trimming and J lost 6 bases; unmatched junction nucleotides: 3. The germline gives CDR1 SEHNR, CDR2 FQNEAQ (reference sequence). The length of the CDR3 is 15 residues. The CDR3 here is CASSLGDREDEKLFF. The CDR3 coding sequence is TGTGCCAGCAGCTTAGGGGACAGGGAGGATGAAAAACTGTTTTTT.

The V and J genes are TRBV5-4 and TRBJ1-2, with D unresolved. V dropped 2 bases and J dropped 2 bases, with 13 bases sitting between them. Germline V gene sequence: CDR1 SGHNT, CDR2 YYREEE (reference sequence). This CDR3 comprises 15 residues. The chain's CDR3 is CASSFRTDGNYGYTF. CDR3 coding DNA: TGTGCCAGCAGCTTTCGAACAGACGGCAACTATGGCTACACCTTC. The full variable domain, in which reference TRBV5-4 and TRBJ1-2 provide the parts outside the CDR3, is ETGVTQSPTHLIKTRGQQVTLRCSSQSGHNTVSWYQQALGQGPQFIFQYYREEENGRGNFPPRFSGLQFPNYSSELNVNALELDDSALYLCASSFRTDGNYGYTFGSGTRLTVV.

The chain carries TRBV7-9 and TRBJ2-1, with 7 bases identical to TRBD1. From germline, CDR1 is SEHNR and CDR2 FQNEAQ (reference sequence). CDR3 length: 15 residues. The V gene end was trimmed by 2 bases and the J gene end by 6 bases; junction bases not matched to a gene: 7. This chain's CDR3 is CASSLYRGALNEQFF. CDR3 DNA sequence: TGTGCCAGCAGCTTATACAGGGGCGCCCTCAATGAGCAGTTCTTC.

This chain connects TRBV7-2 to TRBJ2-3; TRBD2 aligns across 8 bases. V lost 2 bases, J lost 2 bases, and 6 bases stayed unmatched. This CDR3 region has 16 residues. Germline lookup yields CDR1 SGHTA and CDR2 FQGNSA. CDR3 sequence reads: CASSLRVAGTTDTQYF. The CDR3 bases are TGTGCCAGCAGCTTAAGGGTAGCGGGGACCACAGATACGCAGTATTTT.

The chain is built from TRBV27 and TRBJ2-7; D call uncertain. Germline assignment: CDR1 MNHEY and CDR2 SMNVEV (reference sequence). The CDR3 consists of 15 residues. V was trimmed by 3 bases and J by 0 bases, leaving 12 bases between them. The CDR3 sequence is CASSLGNTLSYEQYF. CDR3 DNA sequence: TGTGCCAGCAGTTTGGGCAACACCCTCTCCTACGAGCAGTACTTC.

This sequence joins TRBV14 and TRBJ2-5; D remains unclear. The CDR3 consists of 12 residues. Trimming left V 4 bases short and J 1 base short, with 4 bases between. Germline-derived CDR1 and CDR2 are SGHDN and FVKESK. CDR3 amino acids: CASSRGQETQYF. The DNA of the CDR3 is TGTGCCAGCAGCCGTGGCCAAGAGACCCAGTACTTC.

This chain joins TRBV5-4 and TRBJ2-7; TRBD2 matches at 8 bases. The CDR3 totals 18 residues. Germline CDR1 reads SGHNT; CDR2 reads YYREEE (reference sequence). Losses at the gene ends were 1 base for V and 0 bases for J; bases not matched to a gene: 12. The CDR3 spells CASSLSSGGRMSSYEQYF. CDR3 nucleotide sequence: TGTGCCAGCAGCTTGTCCAGCGGGGGACGAATGAGCTCCTACGAGCAGTACTTC.

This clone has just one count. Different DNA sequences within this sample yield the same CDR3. Here the CDR3 reads CASSPRQTQETQYF. In DNA form, the CDR3 reads TGTGCCAGCTCACCAAGGCAGACGCAGGAGACCCAGTACTTC. This chain connects TRBV18 to TRBJ2-5; no reliable D call. Germline values: CDR1 KGHSH, CDR2 LQKENI. There are 14 residues in the CDR3. Deletions cut 2 bases from V and 5 bases from J, with 12 bases between.